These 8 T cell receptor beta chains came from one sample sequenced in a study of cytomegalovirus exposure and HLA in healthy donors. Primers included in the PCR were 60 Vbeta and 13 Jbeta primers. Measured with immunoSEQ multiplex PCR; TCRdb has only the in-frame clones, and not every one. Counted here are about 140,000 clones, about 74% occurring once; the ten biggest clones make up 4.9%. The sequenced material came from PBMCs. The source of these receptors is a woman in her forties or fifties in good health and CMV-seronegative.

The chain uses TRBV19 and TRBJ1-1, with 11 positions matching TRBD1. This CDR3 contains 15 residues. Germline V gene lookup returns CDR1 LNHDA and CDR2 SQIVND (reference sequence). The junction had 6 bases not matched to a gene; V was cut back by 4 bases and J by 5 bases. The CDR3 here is CASSRGGDRGTEAFF. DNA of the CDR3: TGTGCCAGTAGTAGAGGGGGGGACAGGGGGACTGAAGCTTTCTTT. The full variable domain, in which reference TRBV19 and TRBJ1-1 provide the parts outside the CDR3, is DGGITQSPKYLFRKEGQNVTLSCEQNLNHDAMYWYRQDPGQGLRLIYYSQIVNDFQKGDIAEGYSVSREKKESFPLTVTSAQKNPTAFYLCASSRGGDRGTEAFFGQGTRLTVV.

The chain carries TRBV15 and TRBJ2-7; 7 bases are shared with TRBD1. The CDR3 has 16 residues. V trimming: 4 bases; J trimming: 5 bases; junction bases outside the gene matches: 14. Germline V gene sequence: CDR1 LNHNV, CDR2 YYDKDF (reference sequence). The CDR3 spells CATSNTNRGPRDEQYF. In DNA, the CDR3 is TGTGCCACCAGCAATACTAACAGGGGTCCCAGGGACGAGCAGTACTTC.

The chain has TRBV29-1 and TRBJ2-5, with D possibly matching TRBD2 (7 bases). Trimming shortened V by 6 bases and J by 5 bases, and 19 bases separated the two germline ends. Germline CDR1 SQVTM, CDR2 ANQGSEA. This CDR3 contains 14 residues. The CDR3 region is CSVARGGASETQYF. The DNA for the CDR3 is TGCAGCGTAGCCCGTGGGGGGGCCTCGGAGACCCAGTACTTC.

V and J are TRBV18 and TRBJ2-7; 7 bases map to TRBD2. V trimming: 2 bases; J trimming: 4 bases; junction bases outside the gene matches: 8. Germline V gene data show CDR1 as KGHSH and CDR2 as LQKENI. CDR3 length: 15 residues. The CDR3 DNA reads TGTGCCAGCTCACCAGGGATGAGGGAGGGGTACGAGCAGTACTTC. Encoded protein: CASSPGMREGYEQYF.

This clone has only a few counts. The CDR3 nucleotides read TGCGCCAGCAGTGAGTCGGGGCAGGGGCCCGAATCTCTGGAAAACACCATATATTTT. It codes for CASSESGQGPESLENTIYF. The rearrangement uses TRBV10-1 and TRBJ1-3; a possible D gene is TRBD1 (6 bases). Deletions cut 0 bases from V and 6 bases from J, with 24 bases between. CDR3 length equals 19 residues. Germline V gives CDR1 WNHNN, CDR2 SYGVQD (reference sequence).

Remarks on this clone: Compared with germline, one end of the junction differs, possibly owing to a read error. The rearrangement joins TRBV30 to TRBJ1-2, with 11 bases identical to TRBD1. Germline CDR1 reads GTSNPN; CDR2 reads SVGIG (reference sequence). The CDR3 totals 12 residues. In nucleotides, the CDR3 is TGTGCCTGGAGCCGGACAGGGGGCAGTGGATCCTTC. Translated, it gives CAWSRTGGSGSF.

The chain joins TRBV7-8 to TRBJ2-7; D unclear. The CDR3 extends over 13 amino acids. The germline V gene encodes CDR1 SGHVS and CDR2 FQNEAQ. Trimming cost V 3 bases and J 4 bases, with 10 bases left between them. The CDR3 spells CASSFRSLYEQYF. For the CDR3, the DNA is TGTGCCAGCAGCTTTAGAAGCCTTTACGAGCAGTACTTC. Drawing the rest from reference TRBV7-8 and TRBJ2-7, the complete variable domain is GAGVSQSPRYKVAKRGQDVALRCDPISGHVSLFWYQQALGQGPEFLTYFQNEAQLDKSGLPSDRFFAERPEGSVSTLKIQRTQQEDSAVYLCASSFRSLYEQYFGPGTRLTVT.

This chain's CDR3 is CASSTKQGVGTEAFF. CDR3 coding DNA: TGTGCCAGTAGTACAAAACAGGGGGTGGGCACTGAAGCTTTCTTT. The genes are TRBV19 and TRBJ1-1; the match to TRBD1 covers 8 bases. Trimming took 4 bases from V and 4 from J; bases not matched to a gene: 8. The CDR3 runs 15 residues. Germline loops: CDR1 LNHDA, CDR2 SQIVND (reference sequence). The full variable domain, rest sourced from reference TRBV19 and TRBJ1-1, is DGGITQSPKYLFRKEGQNVTLSCEQNLNHDAMYWYRQDPGQGLRLIYYSQIVNDFQKGDIAEGYSVSREKKESFPLTVTSAQKNPTAFYLCASSTKQGVGTEAFFGQGTRLTVV.